The next 18 T cell receptor beta chains were all read from a single sample in a study of blood T cell repertoires in COVID-19. TCRdb's copy holds only in-frame clones and misses some; the assay was immunoSEQ multiplex PCR. The sample carries about 73,000 clones, roughly four fifths recorded once. Sequencing input: peripheral blood. The source is a human donor in a cohort sampled during active COVID-19.

The J gene is TRBJ2-3, the V gene TRBV6-5, with D unresolved. V gave up 4 bases and J gave up 4 bases, with 9 bases separating them. CDR1 MNHEY and CDR2 SVGAGI come from the germline V gene. The CDR3 is made up of 13 amino acids. This chain's CDR3 is CASSSQSSDTQYF. CDR3 coding DNA: TGTGCCAGCAGTTCGCAGTCCTCAGATACGCAGTATTTT.

This clone was counted only a few times. V usage is TRBV4-3 and J usage is TRBJ1-1, with 7 bases matching TRBD1. This CDR3 is 14 amino acids long. V was clipped by 4 bases and J by 7 bases; unmatched bases: 9. CDR1 is LGHNA and CDR2 is YSLEER in the germline V gene. The CDR3 bases are TGCGCCAGCAGCCCGGACAGGTCCGGGGTTGAAGCTTTCTTT. Protein: CASSPDRSGVEAFF.

The rearrangement uses TRBV4-3 and TRBJ1-6; 8 bases line up with TRBD1. The CDR3 is 16 residues long. V shed 0 bases and J 10 bases; nucleotides not matched to a gene: 8. In germline, CDR1 is LGHNA, CDR2 YSLEER. The CDR3 coding sequence is TGCGCCAGCAGCCAAGATAGGGCAGGGGGCGGGTCACCCCTCCACTTT. Its protein is CASSQDRAGGGSPLHF.

J is TRBJ2-1 and V is TRBV2; 10 bases are a match to TRBD1. With V trimmed by 6 bases and J by 12 bases, 2 bases remained unmatched. Germline CDR1 reads SNHLY; CDR2 reads FYNNEI. The CDR3 loop spans 11 amino acids. This chain's CDR3 is CASSRDRGQFF. The CDR3 coding sequence is TGTGCCAGCAGCAGGGACAGGGGGCAGTTCTTC.

V is TRBV9 and J is TRBJ1-1; 8 nucleotides agree with TRBD1. The CDR3 length is 12 residues. Germline V lookup: CDR1 SGDLS, CDR2 YYNGEE. V gave up 0 bases and J gave up 8 bases; unmatched junction bases: 0. The DNA of the CDR3 is TGTGCCAGCAGCGTAGGGACAGGGGAAGCTTTCTTT. Protein product: CASSVGTGEAFF.

The genes are TRBV6-4 and TRBJ2-1, with 7 bases fitting TRBD2. J gave up 5 bases and V 6 bases, and 10 bases lay outside the gene matches. This CDR3 spans 15 amino acids. Germline V lookup: CDR1 MRHNA, CDR2 SNTAGT. The CDR3 loop reads CASRKPGTNNNEQFF. In DNA, the CDR3 is TGTGCCAGCAGGAAACCCGGGACTAACAACAATGAGCAGTTCTTC.

The chain joins TRBV7-9 to TRBJ1-2, with TRBD1 as a possible D gene (6 bases). The CDR3 sequence is 13 residues long. V was cut by 5 bases and J by 8 bases, with 15 bases left in between. Per germline, CDR1 SEHNR and CDR2 FQNEAQ (reference sequence). CDR3 in amino acids: CASSRTEPWGYTF. The CDR3 DNA reads TGTGCCAGCAGCCGGACAGAACCTTGGGGCTACACCTTC.

The chain combines TRBV6-5 with TRBJ2-1, with 8 bases lining up with TRBD2. Looked up from germline, CDR1 is MNHEY and CDR2 is SVGAGI. The V gene end was trimmed by 2 bases and the J gene end by 6 bases; junction bases not matched to a gene: 9. The CDR3 has 16 residues. The CDR3 region is CASSYTPAGEGNEQFF. Written as DNA, the CDR3 is TGTGCCAGCAGTTACACTCCAGCGGGAGAGGGCAATGAGCAGTTCTTC.

This chain links TRBV6-4 with TRBJ2-7; the match to TRBD1 covers 7 bases. The CDR3 is 15 residues long. In germline, CDR1 is MRHNA, CDR2 SNTAGT. V was pared by 1 base and J by 5 bases, with 8 bases of the junction left unmatched. Written as DNA, the CDR3 is TGTGCCAGCAGTGACTTCTTCGGACAGGTCCACGAGCAGTACTTC. The encoded protein is CASSDFFGQVHEQYF.

The rearrangement uses TRBV5-1 and TRBJ2-2; 10 positions match TRBD1. The V and J ends lost 4 bases and 3 bases, in that order; junction bases with no gene match: 3. The germline V gene has CDR1 SGHRS and CDR2 YFSETQ. This CDR3 is built from 15 residues. The CDR3 loop reads CASSAGTGDTGELFF. The DNA for the CDR3 is TGCGCCAGCAGCGCCGGGACAGGGGACACCGGGGAGCTGTTTTTT.

This rearrangement joins TRBV19 to TRBJ1-2; 7 bases align to TRBD1. The CDR3 length is 12 residues. J was trimmed by 10 bases and V by 5 bases; bases with no gene match: 7. Germline-derived CDR1 and CDR2 are LNHDA and SQIVND (reference sequence). CDR3 region: CASSPGTAYYTF. The CDR3 bases are TGTGCCAGTAGTCCTGGGACAGCTTACTACACCTTC.

The chain uses TRBV5-1 and TRBJ2-7; TRBD2 matches at 7 bases. Germline V gives CDR1 SGHRS, CDR2 YFSETQ. The CDR3 consists of 16 residues. V lost 2 bases to trimming and J lost 7 bases; unmatched junction nucleotides: 15. The CDR3 sequence is CASSFSPSGIEGEQYF. CDR3 in DNA: TGCGCCAGCAGCTTCTCCCCTAGCGGAATAGAGGGGGAGCAGTACTTC.

By share, this clone ranks as medium-sized. The chain employs TRBV5-6 and TRBJ2-5; TRBD1 matches at 9 bases. Germline V gives CDR1 SGHDT, CDR2 YYEEEE. The CDR3 consists of 15 residues. V dropped 4 bases and J dropped 4; count of bases not matched to a gene: 8. The CDR3 spells CASSHRQGGRETQYF. CDR3 nucleotides: TGTGCCAGCAGCCACCGACAGGGGGGGCGAGAGACCCAGTACTTC.

The chain uses TRBV7-8 and TRBJ2-5; possible D gene TRBD1, 6 bases. Trimming left V 6 bases short and J 5 bases short, with 13 bases between. The CDR3 has 13 amino acids. Germline CDR1 and CDR2: SGHVS and FQNEAQ. The CDR3 reads CASRPQGPETQYF. CDR3 in DNA: TGTGCCAGCAGACCCCAGGGGCCGGAGACCCAGTACTTC.

This clone has just one count. This rearrangement joins TRBV5-1 to TRBJ1-1; D is possibly TRBD1 (5 bases). V dropped 0 bases and J dropped 3 bases, with 15 bases sitting between them. The germline V gene encodes CDR1 SGHRS and CDR2 YFSETQ. The CDR3 contains 16 residues. CDR3 sequence: CASSLAGRGPYTEAFF. Here the CDR3 DNA reads TGCGCCAGCAGCTTGGCCGGGAGGGGCCCATACACTGAAGCTTTCTTT.

The chain uses TRBV21-1 and TRBJ2-7; the table's TRBD1 call for D was not verified on the DNA. TRBV21-1 is noted as a pseudogene. This CDR3 comprises 16 residues. In DNA, the CDR3 is TGTGCCAGCAGATGGGACAGCCTTACCCCCTCCTACGAGCAGTACTTC. As protein: CASRWDSLTPSYEQYF.

CDR3 DNA: TGTGCCATCCGGGGATCTACCCCTAGCACAGATACGCAGTATTTT. Amino acids: CAIRGSTPSTDTQYF. V is TRBV10-3 and J is TRBJ2-3; possible D gene TRBD2, 5 bases. Trimming took 8 bases from V and 0 from J, leaving 15 bases between them. This CDR3 comprises 15 residues. Germline V lookup: CDR1 ENHRY, CDR2 SYGVKD.

V and J are TRBV7-9 and TRBJ2-1; 8 bases map to TRBD2. With 7 bases clipped from V and 4 bases from J, the junction kept 3 bases outside the gene matches. Per the germline V gene, CDR1 is SEHNR and CDR2 is FQNEAQ (reference sequence). This CDR3 contains 13 residues. The CDR3 region has the DNA TGTGCCAGCACTCGGGGGGGATACAATGAGCAGTTCTTC. As protein: CASTRGGYNEQFF.